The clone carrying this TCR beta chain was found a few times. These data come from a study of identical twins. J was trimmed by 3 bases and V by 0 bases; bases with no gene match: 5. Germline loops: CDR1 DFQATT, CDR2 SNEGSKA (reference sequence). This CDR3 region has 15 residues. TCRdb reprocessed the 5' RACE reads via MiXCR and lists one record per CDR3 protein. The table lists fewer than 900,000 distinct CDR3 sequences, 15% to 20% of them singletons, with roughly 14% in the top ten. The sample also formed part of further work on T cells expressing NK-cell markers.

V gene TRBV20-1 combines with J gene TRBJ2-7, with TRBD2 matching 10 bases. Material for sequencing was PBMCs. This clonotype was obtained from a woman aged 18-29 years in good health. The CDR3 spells CSARDPSGGLYEQYF. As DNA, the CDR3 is TGCAGTGCTAGAGATCCTAGCGGGGGCCTCTACGAGCAGTACTTC.